Below, 15 T cell receptor beta chains from the same sample are listed, as sequenced in a study of shared clonotypes between healthy human individuals. Assay: immunoSEQ multiplex PCR; the TCRdb copy retains only in-frame clones and omits some. The sample has some 2 million clones, over 85% seen once. Naive CD8 cells were CD45RO-negative, positively selected for CCR7, excluding terminally differentiated effector memory CD45RA+ cells. Sample: naive CD8+ T cells sorted from blood. The receptors derive from a man between 18 and 35 years old in good health.

Concerning this clone itself: Other DNA variants within this sample encode the same CDR3. The rearrangement links TRBV27 to TRBJ2-7, with 7 bases matching TRBD2. Germline V CDR1 and CDR2: MNHEY, SMNVEV (reference sequence). This CDR3 has 13 amino acids. The ends lost 4 bases at V and 5 bases at J; junction bases unmatched: 5. CDR3 coding DNA: TGTGCCAGCAGTTCAAGCGGGATAAACGAGCAGTACTTC. Protein: CASSSSGINEQYF.

The rearrangement joins TRBV27 to TRBJ1-6; D gene ambiguous. Germline V gives CDR1 MNHEY, CDR2 SMNVEV (reference sequence). The CDR3 consists of 12 residues. With 7 bases removed from V and 4 bases from J, the gap between germline ends came to 5 bases. CDR3 in amino acids: CASKIYNSPLHF. CDR3 sequence (DNA): TGTGCCAGCAAAATATATAATTCACCCCTCCACTTT.

About this clone: The germline gene is not matched at one end of the junction; a read error may be the cause. The rearrangement uses TRBV7-7 and TRBJ1-4; TRBD1 might be the D (5 bases). In germline, CDR1 is SSHAT, CDR2 FNYEAQ (reference sequence). The CDR3 loop spans 15 amino acids. CDR3 loop: CASSLGAGINEKLFF. The CDR3, as DNA: TGTGCTAGCAGCTTGGGAGCAGGGATAAATGAAAAACTGTTTTTT.

The chain uses TRBV7-9 and TRBJ2-1; D not certain. The CDR3 is made up of 15 amino acids. V lost 2 bases and J 8 bases, leaving 16 bases between the germline ends. CDR1 is SEHNR and CDR2 is FQNEAQ in the germline V gene (reference sequence). Written as DNA, the CDR3 is TGTGCCAGCAGCTTACATGTGGGCGGCTCGCATGAGCAGTTCTTC. It codes for CASSLHVGGSHEQFF.

With regard to this clone: This sample includes further DNA sequences coding for the same CDR3. The rearrangement links TRBV9 to TRBJ2-7; D might be TRBD1 or TRBD2, each matching 5 bases. The CDR3 has 15 amino acids. Germline values: CDR1 SGDLS, CDR2 YYNGEE. V was trimmed by 0 bases and J by 2 bases, leaving 12 bases between them. The chain's CDR3 is CASSVGGGSAYEQYF. CDR3 nucleotide sequence: TGTGCCAGCAGCGTAGGGGGCGGGTCGGCCTACGAGCAGTACTTC.

Concerning this clone: At the DNA level, this CDR3 is encoded by other sequences in the same sample as well. The V and J genes are TRBV6-5 and TRBJ1-2; D is perhaps TRBD1 (6 bases). Germline values: CDR1 MNHEY, CDR2 SVGAGI. V dropped 2 bases and J dropped 4 bases, with 11 bases sitting between them. The CDR3 is 14 residues long. CDR3 in DNA: TGTGCCAGCAGTTACGGGGAAGGGGGCTATGGCTACACCTTC. Translation gives CASSYGEGGYGYTF.

This clone was seen once. CDR3 amino acids: CATLQVNTGELFF. The DNA of the CDR3 is TGTGCCACCCTACAGGTTAACACCGGGGAGCTGTTTTTT. This sequence joins TRBV15 and TRBJ2-2; D is possibly TRBD1 (5 bases). The CDR3 is made up of 13 amino acids. V lost 8 bases and J 2 bases, leaving 9 bases between the germline ends. Germline V gives CDR1 LNHNV, CDR2 YYDKDF (reference sequence).

This chain uses TRBV6-1 with TRBJ1-5; no firm D call. V was shortened by 5 bases and J by 7 bases, with 6 bases between the two germline ends. Germline V CDR1 and CDR2: MNHNS, SASEGT. The CDR3 sequence is 11 residues long. The CDR3 DNA reads as TGTGCCAGCAGTCTGCGGCAGCCCCAGCATTTT. This codes for CASSLRQPQHF.

CDR3 residues: CASSPGVGYEQYF. CDR3 bases: TGTGCCAGCAGCCCGGGTGTGGGGTACGAGCAGTACTTC. The chain carries TRBV7-9 and TRBJ2-7; D is uncertain. Trimming removed 5 bases at V and 4 bases at J, with 12 bases between. This CDR3 spans 13 amino acids. The germline CDR1 and CDR2 sequences are SEHNR and FQNEAQ (reference sequence).

V and J are TRBV11-2 and TRBJ2-1; possible D gene TRBD2, 6 bases. CDR3 size: 14 residues. The germline V gene has CDR1 SGHAT and CDR2 FQNNGV. The ends were cut back, 1 base at V and 7 bases at J, with 11 bases in the middle. CDR3 sequence reads: CASSLVEGWNEQFF. CDR3 nucleotides: TGTGCCAGCAGCTTAGTGGAGGGGTGGAATGAGCAGTTCTTC.

This sequence joins TRBV4-1 and TRBJ1-2; D call uncertain. The CDR3 length is 15 residues. The germline V gene has CDR1 MGHRA and CDR2 YSYEKL. With 0 bases removed from V and 0 bases from J, the gap between germline ends came to 8 bases. The DNA for the CDR3 is TGCGCCAGCAGCCAAGAAACATCAGCTAACTATGGCTACACCTTC. It encodes CASSQETSANYGYTF.

The chain couples TRBV5-1 to TRBJ1-1; tentatively, D is TRBD1 (6 bases). The CDR3 is 16 residues long. Trimming removed 4 bases from V and 0 bases from J, with 16 bases in between. Germline V lookup: CDR1 SGHRS, CDR2 YFSETQ. The CDR3 loop reads CASSTTGALMNTEAFF. The CDR3 DNA reads TGCGCCAGCAGCACGACAGGAGCCCTTATGAACACTGAAGCTTTCTTT.

In nucleotides, the CDR3 is TGTGCCAGCAGTTTGTACAGGGGTGAGCAGTTCTTC. It specifies CASSLYRGEQFF. The chain uses TRBV28 and TRBJ2-1; 7 bases map to TRBD1. The CDR3 runs 12 residues. Germline V gene data show CDR1 as MDHEN and CDR2 as SYDVKM. Losses at the gene ends were 3 bases for V and 9 bases for J; bases not matched to a gene: 2.

V gene TRBV19 combines with J gene TRBJ2-6, with D uncertain. The CDR3 loop spans 14 amino acids. Germline V CDR1 and CDR2: LNHDA, SQIVND (reference sequence). V was pared by 5 bases and J by 2 bases, with 7 bases between. This CDR3 reads CASSSAAGANVLTF. The CDR3 coding sequence is TGTGCCAGTAGTTCGGCGGCTGGGGCCAACGTCCTGACTTTC.

V is TRBV6-5 and J is TRBJ2-2; a possible D gene is TRBD1 (5 bases). Germline V lookup: CDR1 MNHEY, CDR2 SVGAGI. V lost 8 bases and J 1 base, leaving 14 bases between the germline ends. This CDR3 has 15 residues. The CDR3 spells CASAAGPLNTGELFF. For the CDR3, the DNA is TGTGCCAGCGCCGCAGGGCCTCTGAACACCGGGGAGCTGTTTTTT.